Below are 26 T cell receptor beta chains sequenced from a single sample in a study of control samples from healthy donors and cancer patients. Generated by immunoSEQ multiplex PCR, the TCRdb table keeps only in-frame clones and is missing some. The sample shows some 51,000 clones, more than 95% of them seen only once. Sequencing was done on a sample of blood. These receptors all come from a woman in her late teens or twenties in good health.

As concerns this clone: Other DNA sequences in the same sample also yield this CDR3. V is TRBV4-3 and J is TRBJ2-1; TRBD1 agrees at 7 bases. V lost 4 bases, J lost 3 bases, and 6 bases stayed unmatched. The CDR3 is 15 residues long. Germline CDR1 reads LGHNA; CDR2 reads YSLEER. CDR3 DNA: TGCGCCAGCAGCCTGAGACAGGGTGTCTACAATGAGCAGTTCTTC. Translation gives CASSLRQGVYNEQFF.

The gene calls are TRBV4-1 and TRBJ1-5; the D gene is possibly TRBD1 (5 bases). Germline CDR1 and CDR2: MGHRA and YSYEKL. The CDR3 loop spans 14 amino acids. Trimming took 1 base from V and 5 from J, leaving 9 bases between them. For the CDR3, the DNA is TGCGCCAGCAGCCAAGGGGGGTGGCATCAGCCCCAGCATTTT. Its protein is CASSQGGWHQPQHF.

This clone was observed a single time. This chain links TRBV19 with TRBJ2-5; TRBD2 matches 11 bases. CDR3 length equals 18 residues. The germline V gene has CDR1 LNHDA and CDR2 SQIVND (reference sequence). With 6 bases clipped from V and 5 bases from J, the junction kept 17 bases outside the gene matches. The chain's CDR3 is CASSTHKFTSGGPETQYF. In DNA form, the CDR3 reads TGTGCCAGTAGCACACACAAATTTACTAGCGGGGGCCCTGAGACCCAGTACTTC. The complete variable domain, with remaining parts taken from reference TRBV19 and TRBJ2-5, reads DGGITQSPKYLFRKEGQNVTLSCEQNLNHDAMYWYRQDPGQGLRLIYYSQIVNDFQKGDIAEGYSVSREKKESFPLTVTSAQKNPTAFYLCASSTHKFTSGGPETQYFGPGTRLLVL.

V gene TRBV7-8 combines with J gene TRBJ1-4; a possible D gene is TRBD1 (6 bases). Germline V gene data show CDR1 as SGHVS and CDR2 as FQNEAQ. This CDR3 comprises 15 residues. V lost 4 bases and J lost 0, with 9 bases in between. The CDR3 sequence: CASSYRTATNEKLFF. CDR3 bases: TGTGCCAGCAGCTACAGGACAGCAACTAATGAAAAACTGTTTTTT.

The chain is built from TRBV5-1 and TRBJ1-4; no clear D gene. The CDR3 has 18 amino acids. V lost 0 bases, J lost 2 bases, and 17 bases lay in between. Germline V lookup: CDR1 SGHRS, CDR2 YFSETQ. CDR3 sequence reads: CASSLGPRLGSTNEKLFF. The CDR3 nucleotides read TGCGCCAGCAGCTTGGGGCCCCGGTTGGGTTCCACTAATGAAAAACTGTTTTTT.

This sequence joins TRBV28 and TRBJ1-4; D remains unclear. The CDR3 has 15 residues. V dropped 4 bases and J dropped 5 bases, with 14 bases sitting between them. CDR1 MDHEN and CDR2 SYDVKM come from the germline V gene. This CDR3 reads CASSSPGSRNEKLFF. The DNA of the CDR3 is TGTGCCAGCAGTTCCCCCGGATCTCGGAATGAAAAACTGTTTTTT.

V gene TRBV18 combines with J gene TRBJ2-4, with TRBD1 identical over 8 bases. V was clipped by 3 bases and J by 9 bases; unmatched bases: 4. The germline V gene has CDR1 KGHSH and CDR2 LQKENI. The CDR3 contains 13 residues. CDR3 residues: CASSPAGGGIQYF. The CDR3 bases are TGTGCCAGCTCACCGGCAGGGGGCGGCATTCAGTACTTC.

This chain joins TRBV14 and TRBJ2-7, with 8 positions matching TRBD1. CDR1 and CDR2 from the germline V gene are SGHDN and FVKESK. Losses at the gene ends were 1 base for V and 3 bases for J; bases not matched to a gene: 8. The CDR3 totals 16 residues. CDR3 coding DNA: TGTGCCAGCAGCCAAGGCCTTGACAGGGGAGACTACGAGCAGTACTTC. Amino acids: CASSQGLDRGDYEQYF.

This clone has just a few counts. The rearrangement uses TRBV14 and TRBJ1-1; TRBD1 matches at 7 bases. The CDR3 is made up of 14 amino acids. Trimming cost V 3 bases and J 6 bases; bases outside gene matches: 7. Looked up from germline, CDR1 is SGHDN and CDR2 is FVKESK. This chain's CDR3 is CASSHLSGGSEAFF. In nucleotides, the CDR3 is TGTGCCAGCAGCCACCTATCAGGGGGATCTGAAGCTTTCTTT.

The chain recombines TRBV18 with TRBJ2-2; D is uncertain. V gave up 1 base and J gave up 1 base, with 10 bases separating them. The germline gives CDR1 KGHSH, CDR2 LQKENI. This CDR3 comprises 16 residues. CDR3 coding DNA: TGTGCCAGCTCACCACTTTCGGTGGGGAACACCGGGGAGCTGTTTTTT. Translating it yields CASSPLSVGNTGELFF.

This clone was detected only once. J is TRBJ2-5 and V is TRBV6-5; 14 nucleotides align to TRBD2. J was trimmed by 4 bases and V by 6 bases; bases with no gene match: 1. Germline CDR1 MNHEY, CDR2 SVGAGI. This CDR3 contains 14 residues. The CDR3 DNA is TGTGCCAGCAGAGGACTAGCGGGGGGAGAGACCCAGTACTTC. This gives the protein CASRGLAGGETQYF.

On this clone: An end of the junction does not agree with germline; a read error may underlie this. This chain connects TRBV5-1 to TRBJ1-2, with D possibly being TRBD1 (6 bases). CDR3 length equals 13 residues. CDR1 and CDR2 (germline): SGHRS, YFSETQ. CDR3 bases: TGCGCCAGCAGCAGGGGGGGACCGCCCGCGGGGAACTTC. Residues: CASSRGGPPAGNF.

CDR3 residues: CASSITGFNSPLHF. For the CDR3, the DNA is TGTGCCAGTAGTATTACAGGGTTTAATTCACCCCTCCACTTT. The chain recombines TRBV19 with TRBJ1-6, with D perhaps matching TRBD1 (6 bases). This CDR3 comprises 14 residues. CDR1 is LNHDA and CDR2 is SQIVND in the germline V gene (reference sequence). V was pared by 3 bases and J by 6 bases, with 9 bases between.

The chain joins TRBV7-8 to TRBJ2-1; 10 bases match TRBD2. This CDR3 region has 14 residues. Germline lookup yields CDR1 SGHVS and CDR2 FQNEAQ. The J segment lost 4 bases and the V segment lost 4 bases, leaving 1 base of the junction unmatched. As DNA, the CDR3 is TGTGCCAGCAGCTCGGGACTAGCGTACAATGAGCAGTTCTTC. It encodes CASSSGLAYNEQFF.

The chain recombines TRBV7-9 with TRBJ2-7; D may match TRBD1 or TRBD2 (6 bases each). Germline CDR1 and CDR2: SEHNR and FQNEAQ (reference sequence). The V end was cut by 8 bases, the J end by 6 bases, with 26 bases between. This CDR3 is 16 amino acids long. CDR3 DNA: TGTGCCAGCGGTACAAGTATGACGGGGGCCAGGGGCGAGCAGTACTTC. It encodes CASGTSMTGARGEQYF.

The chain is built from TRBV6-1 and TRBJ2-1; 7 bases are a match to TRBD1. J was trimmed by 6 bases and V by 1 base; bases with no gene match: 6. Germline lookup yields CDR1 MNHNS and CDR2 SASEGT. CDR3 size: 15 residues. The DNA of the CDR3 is TGTGCCAGCAGTGAAGGGACAGGCCCCAGCAATGAGCAGTTCTTC. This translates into CASSEGTGPSNEQFF.

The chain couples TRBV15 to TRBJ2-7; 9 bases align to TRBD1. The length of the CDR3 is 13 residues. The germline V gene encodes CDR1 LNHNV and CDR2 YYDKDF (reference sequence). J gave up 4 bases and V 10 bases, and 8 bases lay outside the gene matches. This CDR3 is CAIAADRGYEQYF. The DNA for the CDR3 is TGTGCCATAGCGGCGGACAGGGGATACGAGCAGTACTTC.

The CDR3 loop is CASSPSSRGQLGNTIYF. The CDR3 DNA reads as TGTGCCAGCAGTCCCAGCTCCAGGGGGCAGCTTGGAAACACCATATATTTT. The chain employs TRBV2 and TRBJ1-3, with 8 bases matching TRBD1. The CDR3 sequence is 17 residues long. CDR1 SNHLY and CDR2 FYNNEI come from the germline V gene. J was trimmed by 3 bases and V by 5 bases; bases with no gene match: 12.

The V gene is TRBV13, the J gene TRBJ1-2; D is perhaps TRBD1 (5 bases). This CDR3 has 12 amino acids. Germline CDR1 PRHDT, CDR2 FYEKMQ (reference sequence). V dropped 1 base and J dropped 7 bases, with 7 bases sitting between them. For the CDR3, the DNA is TGTGCCAGCAGCTTAGTAGGGGTTGGCTACACCTTC. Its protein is CASSLVGVGYTF.

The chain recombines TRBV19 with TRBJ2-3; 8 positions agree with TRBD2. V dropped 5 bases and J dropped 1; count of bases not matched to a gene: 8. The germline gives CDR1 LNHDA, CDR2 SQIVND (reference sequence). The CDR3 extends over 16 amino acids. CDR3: CASSLPTAGGTDTQYF. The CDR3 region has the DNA TGTGCCAGTAGTCTCCCCACAGCGGGGGGCACAGATACGCAGTATTTT.

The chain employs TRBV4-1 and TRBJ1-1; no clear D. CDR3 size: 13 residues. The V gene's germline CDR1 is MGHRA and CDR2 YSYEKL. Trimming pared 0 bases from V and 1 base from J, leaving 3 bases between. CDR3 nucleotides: TGCGCCAGCAGCCAAGAAGAGAACACTGAAGCTTTCTTT. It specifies CASSQEENTEAFF.

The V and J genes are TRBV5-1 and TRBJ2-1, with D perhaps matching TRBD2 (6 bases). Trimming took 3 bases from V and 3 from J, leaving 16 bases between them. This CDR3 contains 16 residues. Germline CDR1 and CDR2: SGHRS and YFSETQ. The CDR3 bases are TGCGCCAGCAGCTCGACGGGGGACTCAGGCTACAATGAGCAGTTCTTC. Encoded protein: CASSSTGDSGYNEQFF.

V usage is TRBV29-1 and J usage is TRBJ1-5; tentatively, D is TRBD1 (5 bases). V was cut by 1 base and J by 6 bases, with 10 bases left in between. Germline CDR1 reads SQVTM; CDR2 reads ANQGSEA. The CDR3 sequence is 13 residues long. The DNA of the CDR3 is TGCAGCGTTGAAGGGGGCGCGGGTCAGCCCCAGCATTTT. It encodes CSVEGGAGQPQHF.

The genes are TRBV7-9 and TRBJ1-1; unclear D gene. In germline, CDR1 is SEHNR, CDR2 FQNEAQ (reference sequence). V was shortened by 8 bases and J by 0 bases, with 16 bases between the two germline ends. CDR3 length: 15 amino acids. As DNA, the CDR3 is TGTGCCAGCCCCCCTTGGGCAGTGTTGAACACTGAAGCTTTCTTT. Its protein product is CASPPWAVLNTEAFF.

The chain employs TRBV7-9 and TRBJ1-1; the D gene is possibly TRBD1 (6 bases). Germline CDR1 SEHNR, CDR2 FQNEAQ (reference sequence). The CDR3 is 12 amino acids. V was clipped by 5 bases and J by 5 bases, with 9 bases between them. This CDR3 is CASSTGKTEAFF. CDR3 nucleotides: TGTGCCAGCAGCACAGGGAAGACTGAAGCTTTCTTT.

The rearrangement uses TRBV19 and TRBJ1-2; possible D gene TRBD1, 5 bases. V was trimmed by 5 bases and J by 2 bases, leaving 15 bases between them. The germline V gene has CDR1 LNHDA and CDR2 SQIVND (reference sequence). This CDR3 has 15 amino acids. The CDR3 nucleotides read TGTGCCAGTAGTGCCCAGGCCGGGGCGAACTATGGCTACACCTTC. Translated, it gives CASSAQAGANYGYTF.